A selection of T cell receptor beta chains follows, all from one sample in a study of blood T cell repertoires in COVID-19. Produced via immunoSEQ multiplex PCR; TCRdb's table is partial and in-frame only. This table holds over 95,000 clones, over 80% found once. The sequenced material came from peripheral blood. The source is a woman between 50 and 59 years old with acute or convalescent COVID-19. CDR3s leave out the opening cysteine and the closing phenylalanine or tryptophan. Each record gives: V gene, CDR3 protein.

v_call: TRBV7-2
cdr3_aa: ASSLQASGSLEQY

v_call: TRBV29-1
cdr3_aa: SVSHTHGGGYT

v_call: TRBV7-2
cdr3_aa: ASSLPTSGSYEQY

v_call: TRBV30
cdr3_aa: AWSVSGSPLH

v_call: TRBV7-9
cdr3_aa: ASKDSLNYGYT

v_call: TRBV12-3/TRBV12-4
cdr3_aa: ASSLSGRYGYT

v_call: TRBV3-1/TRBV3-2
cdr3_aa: ASSQDTTVVSSDGYT

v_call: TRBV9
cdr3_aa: ASSPAGHLYEQY

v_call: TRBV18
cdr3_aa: ASSPQRTGDYEQY

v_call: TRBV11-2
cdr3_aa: ASSGLETQY

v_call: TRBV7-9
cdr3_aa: ASSLNRRSPTNEQY

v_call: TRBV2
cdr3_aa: AIGTGTANYGYT

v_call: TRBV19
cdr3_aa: ASSIGGETQY

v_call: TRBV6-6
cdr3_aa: ASSPGGRLAGVHEQY

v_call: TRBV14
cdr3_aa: ASSQDPRGASYNSPLH

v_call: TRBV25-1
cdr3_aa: ASRGQGINQPQH

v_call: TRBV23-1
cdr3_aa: ASSLPREIGDSNTEAF

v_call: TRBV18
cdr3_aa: ASSRQGANQPQH

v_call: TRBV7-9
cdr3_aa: ASSLPFTEAF

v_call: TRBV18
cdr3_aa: ASSPGLSTDTQY